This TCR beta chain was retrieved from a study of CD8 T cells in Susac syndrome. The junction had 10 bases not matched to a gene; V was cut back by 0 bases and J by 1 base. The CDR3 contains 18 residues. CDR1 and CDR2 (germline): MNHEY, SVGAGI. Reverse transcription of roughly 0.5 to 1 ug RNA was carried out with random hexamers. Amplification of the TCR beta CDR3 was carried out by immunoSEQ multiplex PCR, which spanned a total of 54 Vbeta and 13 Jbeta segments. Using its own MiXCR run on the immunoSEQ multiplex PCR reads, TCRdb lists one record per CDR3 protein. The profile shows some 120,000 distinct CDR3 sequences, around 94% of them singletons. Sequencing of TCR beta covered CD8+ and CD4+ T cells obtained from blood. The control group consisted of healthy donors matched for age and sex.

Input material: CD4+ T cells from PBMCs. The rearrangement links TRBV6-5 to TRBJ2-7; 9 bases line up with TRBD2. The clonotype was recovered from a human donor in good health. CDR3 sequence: CASSYSPPFSGSSYEQYF. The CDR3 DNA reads TGTGCCAGCAGTTACTCCCCCCCTTTTAGCGGGAGTTCCTACGAGCAGTACTTC.